This T cell receptor beta chain came from a study of regulatory T cells in long-lasting Graves disease. This clonotype was seen a few times. Its antigen remains unknown. The TCR beta library used iRepertoire HTBI primers with Arm-PCR amplification of CDR3. Using its own MiXCR run on the multiplex PCR reads, TCRdb lists one record per CDR3 protein. Here the sample spans 700,000 or so distinct CDR3 sequences, about 32% being singletons. Regarding time point: persistent/refractory GD, antithyroid drugs over 5 years with positive TRAb. Construction of the TCR library relied on RNA isolated from PBMCs. Study results and caveats: Persistent Graves' patients showed less TCR diversity than newly diagnosed ones.

The sequences come from peripheral blood mononuclear cells (PBMCs), collected when the disease was refractory, from a patient treated with antithyroid drugs. The sequence derives from a female donor with Graves disease.

The CDR3 DNA reads TGCGCCAGCAGCGAGGTGAAAGAGACCCAGTACTTC. This codes for CASSEVKETQYF. V usage is TRBV5-1 and J usage is TRBJ2-5; unclear D gene. Looked up from germline, CDR1 is SGHRS and CDR2 is YFSETQ. Trimming stripped 4 bases from V and 3 bases from J, with 7 bases between. The CDR3 covers 12 residues.